The T cell receptor beta chain described here comes from a study of CD8 T cells in ankylosing spondylitis. Germline V lookup: CDR1 LGHNA, CDR2 YNFKEQ. This CDR3 contains 16 residues. V dropped 1 base and J dropped 6 bases, with 18 bases sitting between them. MiXCR was run by TCRdb on the 5' RACE reads, yielding one entry per CDR3 protein. Of roughly 250,000 distinct CDR3 sequences in the sample, over 8.5% were seen once. Whole-study findings and limits: Earlier studies detected some motif variants in reactive arthritis synovial fluid and blood. Reportedly, matched ankylosing spondylitis synovial fluid was significantly enriched for disease-linked clones.

A word on this clonotype: Its antigen remains unknown.

This TCR derives from a male donor with ankylosing spondylitis or in good health (not recorded which). Source material: blood, either unsorted or a sorted T cell fraction (not recorded which). J is TRBJ1-2 and V is TRBV4-2; TRBD1 might be the D (6 bases). CDR3 bases: TGTGCCAGCAGCCAAGTCCCGGGGGGCGGGTTGGATGGCTACACCTTC. Protein: CASSQVPGGGLDGYTF.